What follows describes a single T cell receptor (beta chain). In the study's own analysis: The assay estimated nucleated cells by amplifying reference gene primers. Sequencing was performed with immunoSEQ multiplex PCR; in TCRdb, only in-frame clones are kept and a portion is missing. That table furnishes V, J and clone size, whereas the DNA furnished D and trimming. Of some 220,000 clones in the sample, approximately 85% were seen once. Enrollment of patients from Seattle took place during active infection, with longitudinal follow-up. The CDR3 consists of 13 residues. Germline assignment: CDR1 PRHDT and CDR2 FYEKMQ (reference sequence). Trimming cost V 7 bases and J 8 bases, with 17 bases left between them. These data originate in a study of blood T cell repertoires in COVID-19. Study overall: The United States, Italy and Spain were the sources of the acute and convalescent COVID-19 samples. PBMCs, B-cell-depleted T cells, or T cells provided the cDNA or gDNA that made up the material.

This TCR was recovered from a middle-aged man with COVID-19, enrolled during active disease. This sequence joins TRBV13 and TRBJ1-1; possibly TRBD1 for D (5 bases). The sequenced sample consisted of peripheral blood. CDR3 DNA: TGTGCCAGCATCTCTTCCCCAAGGACAGAAGCTTTCTTT. Protein product: CASISSPRTEAFF.